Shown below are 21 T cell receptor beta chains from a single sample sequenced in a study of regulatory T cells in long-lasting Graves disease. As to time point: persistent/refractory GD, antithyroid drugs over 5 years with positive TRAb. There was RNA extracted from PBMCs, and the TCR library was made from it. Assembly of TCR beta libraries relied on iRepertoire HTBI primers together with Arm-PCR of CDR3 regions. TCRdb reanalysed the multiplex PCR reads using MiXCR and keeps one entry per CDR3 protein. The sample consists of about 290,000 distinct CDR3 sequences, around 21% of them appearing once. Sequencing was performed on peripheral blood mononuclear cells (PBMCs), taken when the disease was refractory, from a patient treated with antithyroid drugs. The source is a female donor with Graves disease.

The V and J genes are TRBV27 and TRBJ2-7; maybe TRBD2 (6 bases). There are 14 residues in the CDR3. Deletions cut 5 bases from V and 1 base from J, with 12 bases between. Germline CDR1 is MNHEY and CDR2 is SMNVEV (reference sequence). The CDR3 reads CASSHRDSSYEQYF. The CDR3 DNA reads TGTGCCAGCAGTCACCGGGACTCTTCCTACGAGCAGTACTTC.

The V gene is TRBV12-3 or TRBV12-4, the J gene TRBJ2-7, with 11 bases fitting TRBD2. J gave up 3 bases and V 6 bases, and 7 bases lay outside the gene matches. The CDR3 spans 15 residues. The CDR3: CASSPYGTSGYEQYF. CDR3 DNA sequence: TGTGCCAGCAGCCCCTACGGGACTAGCGGCTACGAGCAGTACTTC.

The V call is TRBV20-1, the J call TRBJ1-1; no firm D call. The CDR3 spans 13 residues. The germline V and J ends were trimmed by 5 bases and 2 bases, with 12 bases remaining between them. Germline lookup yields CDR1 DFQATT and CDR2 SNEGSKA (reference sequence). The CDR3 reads CSAPVGGNTEAFF. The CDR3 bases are TGCAGTGCTCCCGTCGGAGGAAACACTGAAGCTTTCTTT.

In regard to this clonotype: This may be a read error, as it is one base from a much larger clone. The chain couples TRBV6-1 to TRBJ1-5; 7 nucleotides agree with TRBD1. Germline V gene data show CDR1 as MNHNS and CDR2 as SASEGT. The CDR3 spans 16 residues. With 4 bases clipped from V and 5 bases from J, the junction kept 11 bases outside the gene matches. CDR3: CASSGGDSNTYQPQHF. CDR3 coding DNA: TGTGCCAGCAGTGGAGGGGACAGTAACACCTATCAGCCCCAGCATTTT.

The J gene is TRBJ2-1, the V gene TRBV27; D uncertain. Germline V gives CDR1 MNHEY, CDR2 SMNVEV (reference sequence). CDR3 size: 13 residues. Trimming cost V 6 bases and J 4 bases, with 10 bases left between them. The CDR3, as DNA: TGTGCCAGCAGCCCCGGCGGTTACAATGAGCAGTTCTTC. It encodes CASSPGGYNEQFF.

This CDR3 is CASSQGQVNGYTF. In nucleotides, the CDR3 is TGCGCCAGCAGCCAAGGACAGGTTAATGGCTACACCTTC. The chain uses TRBV4-3 and TRBJ1-2, with D perhaps matching TRBD1 (6 bases). This CDR3 has 13 amino acids. Germline CDR1 and CDR2: LGHNA and YSLEER. Trimming took off 1 base at V and 6 bases at J, with 9 bases between the two ends.

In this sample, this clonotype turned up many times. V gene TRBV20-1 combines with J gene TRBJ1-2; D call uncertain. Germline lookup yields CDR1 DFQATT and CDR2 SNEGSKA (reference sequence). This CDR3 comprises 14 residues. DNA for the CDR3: TGCAGCCTTCCCAGAGACTCGATAGGGTATGGCTACACCTTC. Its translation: CSLPRDSIGYGYTF.

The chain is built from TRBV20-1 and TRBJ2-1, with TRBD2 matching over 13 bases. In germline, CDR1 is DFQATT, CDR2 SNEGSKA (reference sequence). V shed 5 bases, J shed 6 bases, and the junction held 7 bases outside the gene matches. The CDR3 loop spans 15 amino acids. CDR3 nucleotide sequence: TGCAGTGCTGGGACCGGGACTAGCGGGGTCAATGAGCAGTTCTTC. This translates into CSAGTGTSGVNEQFF.

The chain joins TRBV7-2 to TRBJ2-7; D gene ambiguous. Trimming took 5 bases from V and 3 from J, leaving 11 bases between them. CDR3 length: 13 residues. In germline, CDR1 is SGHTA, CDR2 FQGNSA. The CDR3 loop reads CASSPSPDYEQYF. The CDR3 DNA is TGTGCCAGCAGCCCTTCTCCGGACTACGAGCAGTACTTC.

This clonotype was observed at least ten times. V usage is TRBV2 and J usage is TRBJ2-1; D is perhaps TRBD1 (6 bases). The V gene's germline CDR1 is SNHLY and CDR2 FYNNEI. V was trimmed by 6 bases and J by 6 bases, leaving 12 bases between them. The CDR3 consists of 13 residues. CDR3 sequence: CASRRDMGNEQFF. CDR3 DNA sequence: TGTGCCAGCAGAAGGGACATGGGCAATGAGCAGTTCTTC.

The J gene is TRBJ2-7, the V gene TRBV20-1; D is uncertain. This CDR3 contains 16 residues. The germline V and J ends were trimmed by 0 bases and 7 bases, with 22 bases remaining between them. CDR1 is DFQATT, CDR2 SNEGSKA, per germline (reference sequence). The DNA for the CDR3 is TGCAGTGCTAGAGATAGTTTGGGCTATACCCCTCGGGAGCAGTACTTC. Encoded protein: CSARDSLGYTPREQYF.

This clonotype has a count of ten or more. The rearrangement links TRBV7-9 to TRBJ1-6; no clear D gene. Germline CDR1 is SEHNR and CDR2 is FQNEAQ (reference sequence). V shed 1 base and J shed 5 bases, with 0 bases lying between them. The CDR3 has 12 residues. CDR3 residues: CASSLDNSPLHF. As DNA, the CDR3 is TGTGCCAGCAGCTTAGATAATTCACCCCTCCACTTT.

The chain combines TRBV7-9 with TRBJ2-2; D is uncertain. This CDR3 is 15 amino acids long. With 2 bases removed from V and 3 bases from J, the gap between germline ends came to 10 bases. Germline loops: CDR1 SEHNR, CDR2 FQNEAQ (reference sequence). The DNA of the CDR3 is TGTGCCAGCAGCTTATCTGGGCCGGACACCGGGGAGCTGTTTTTT. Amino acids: CASSLSGPDTGELFF.

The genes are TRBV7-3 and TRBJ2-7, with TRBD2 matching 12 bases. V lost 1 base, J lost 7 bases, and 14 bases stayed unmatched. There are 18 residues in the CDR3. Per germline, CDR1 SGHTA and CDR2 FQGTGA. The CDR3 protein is CASSLIMRLAGVGGEQYF. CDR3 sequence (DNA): TGTGCCAGCAGCTTAATTATGCGACTAGCGGGAGTAGGTGGGGAGCAGTACTTC.

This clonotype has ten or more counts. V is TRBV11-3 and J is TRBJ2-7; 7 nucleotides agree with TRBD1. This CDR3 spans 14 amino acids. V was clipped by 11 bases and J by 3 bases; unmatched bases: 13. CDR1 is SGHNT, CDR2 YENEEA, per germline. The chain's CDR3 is CAPRLGTANYEQYF. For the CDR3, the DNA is TGTGCCCCCCGTCTAGGGACAGCCAACTACGAGCAGTACTTC.

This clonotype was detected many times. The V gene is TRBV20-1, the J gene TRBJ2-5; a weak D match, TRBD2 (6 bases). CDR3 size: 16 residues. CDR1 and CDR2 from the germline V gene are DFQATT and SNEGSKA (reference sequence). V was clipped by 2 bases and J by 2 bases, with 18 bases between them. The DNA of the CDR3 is TGCAGTGCTAGACCTAAGGTCCGGGAGCGACAAGAGACCCAGTACTTC. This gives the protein CSARPKVRERQETQYF.

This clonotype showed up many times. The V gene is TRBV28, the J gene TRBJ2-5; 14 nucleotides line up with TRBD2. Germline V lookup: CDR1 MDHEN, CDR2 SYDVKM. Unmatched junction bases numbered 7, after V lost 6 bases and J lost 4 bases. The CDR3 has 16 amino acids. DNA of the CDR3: TGTGCCAGCAGCCAAGGACTAGCGGGAGGTTTAGAGACCCAGTACTTC. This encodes CASSQGLAGGLETQYF.

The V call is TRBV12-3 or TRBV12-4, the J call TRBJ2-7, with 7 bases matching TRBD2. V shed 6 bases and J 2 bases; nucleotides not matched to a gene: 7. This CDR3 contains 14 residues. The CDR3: CASSIILAPYEQYF. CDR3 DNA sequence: TGTGCCAGCAGCATCATACTAGCGCCCTACGAGCAGTACTTC.

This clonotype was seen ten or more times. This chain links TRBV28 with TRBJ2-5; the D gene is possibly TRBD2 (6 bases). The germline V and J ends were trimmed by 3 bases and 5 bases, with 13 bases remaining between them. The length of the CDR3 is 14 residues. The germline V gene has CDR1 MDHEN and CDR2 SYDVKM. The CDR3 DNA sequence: TGTGCCAGCAGTTTTCCCGGAGGGCGGGAGACCCAGTACTTC. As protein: CASSFPGGRETQYF. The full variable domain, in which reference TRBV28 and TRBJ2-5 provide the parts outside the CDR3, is DVKVTQSSRYLVKRTGEKVFLECVQDMDHENMFWYRQDPGLGLRLIYFSYDVKMKEKGDIPEGYSVSREKKERFSLILESASTNQTSMYLCASSFPGGRETQYFGPGTRLLVL.

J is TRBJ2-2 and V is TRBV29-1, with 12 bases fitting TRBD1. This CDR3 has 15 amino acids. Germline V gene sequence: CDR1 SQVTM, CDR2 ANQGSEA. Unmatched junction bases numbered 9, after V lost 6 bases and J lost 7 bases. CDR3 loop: CSVLPGQGAVGELFF. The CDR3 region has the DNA TGCAGCGTCCTCCCGGGACAGGGGGCGGTCGGGGAGCTGTTTTTT.

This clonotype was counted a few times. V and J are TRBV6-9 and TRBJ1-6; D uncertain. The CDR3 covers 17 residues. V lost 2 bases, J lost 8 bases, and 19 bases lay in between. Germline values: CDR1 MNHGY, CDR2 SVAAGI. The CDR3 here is CASSYVSSSSADSPLHF. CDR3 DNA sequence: TGTGCCAGCAGTTATGTATCATCCAGCTCCGCTGATTCACCCCTCCACTTT.